This TCR beta chain stems from a study of cytomegalovirus exposure and HLA in healthy donors. General study results and limits: There were some V segments, including TRBV6-2 and TRBV6-3, excluded as indistinguishable. A later analysis linked a missense DCLRE1C variant to TCR beta V- and J-gene trimming.

PCR was performed using 60 Vbeta and 13 Jbeta primers. Some clones are missing from TCRdb's copy, which holds only in-frame ones; the method was immunoSEQ multiplex PCR. The repertoire table contains 100,000 to 150,000 clones. A remark on this clone: The antigen is undetermined.

The CDR3 spans 15 residues. Germline CDR1 is SGHDT and CDR2 is YYEEEE. V was trimmed by 4 bases and J by 4 bases, leaving 12 bases between them. This receptor was identified in a man aged 18 to 30 in good health and CMV-seronegative. Sequencing was done on a sample of PBMCs. The chain carries TRBV5-6 and TRBJ2-6, with D possibly being TRBD1 (5 bases). CDR3 residues: CASSPWGRGANVLTF. As DNA, the CDR3 is TGTGCCAGCAGCCCGTGGGGCCGGGGGGCCAACGTCCTGACTTTC.